Sequencing of this T cell receptor (beta chain) was carried out in a study of blood T cell repertoires in COVID-19. Measured with immunoSEQ multiplex PCR; TCRdb has only the in-frame clones, and not every one. The top ten clones hold approximately 7.9% of a sample with roughly 110,000 clones, roughly four fifths of them seen once. Sequenced input: peripheral blood. The sequence came from a man in his sixties or seventies with acute or convalescent COVID-19.

CDR3 DNA: TGTGCCAGCAGCTTAACAGCGACAGGGATTGGAAACACCATATATTTT. Translation: CASSLTATGIGNTIYF. This chain connects TRBV7-9 to TRBJ1-3; 7 nucleotides align to TRBD1. The trim removed 2 bases at V and 3 bases at J, leaving 7 bases unmatched. This CDR3 is 16 amino acids long. The germline V gene has CDR1 SEHNR and CDR2 FQNEAQ (reference sequence). Full variable domain (remainder filled in from reference TRBV7-9 and TRBJ1-3): DTGVSQNPRHKITKRGQNVTFRCDPISEHNRLYWYRQTLGQGPEFLTYFQNEAQLEKSRLLSDRFSAERPKGSFSTLEIQRTEQGDSAMYLCASSLTATGIGNTIYFGEGSWLTVV.